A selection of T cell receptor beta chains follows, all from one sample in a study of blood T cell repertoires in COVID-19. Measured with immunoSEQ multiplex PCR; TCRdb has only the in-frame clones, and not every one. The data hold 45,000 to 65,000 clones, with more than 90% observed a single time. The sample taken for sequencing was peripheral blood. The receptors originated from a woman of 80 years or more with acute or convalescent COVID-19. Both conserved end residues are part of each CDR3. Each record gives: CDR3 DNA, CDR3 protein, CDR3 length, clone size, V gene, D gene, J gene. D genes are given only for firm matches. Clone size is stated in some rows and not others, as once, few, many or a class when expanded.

CDR3nt: TGCGCCAGCAGCCAATCCCGTCCGGGGTCCACCTCTGGAAACACCATATATTTT
CDR3aa: CASSQSRPGSTSGNTIYF
len: 18
abundance: .
v_gene: TRBV4-3
d_gene: .
j_gene: TRBJ1-3

CDR3nt: TGTGCCAGCAGGATCGGACAGGGAGTAGTCGGGGAGCTGTTTTTT
CDR3aa: CASRIGQGVVGELFF
len: 15
abundance: once
v_gene: TRBV6-6
d_gene: TRBD1
j_gene: TRBJ2-2

CDR3nt: TGTGCCAGCAGCCCACAGGTAACCACTGAAGCTTTCTTT
CDR3aa: CASSPQVTTEAFF
len: 13
abundance: .
v_gene: TRBV12-3/TRBV12-4
d_gene: .
j_gene: TRBJ1-1

CDR3nt: TGTGCCTGGAGTGTAAACAGTCCCTATGGCTACACCTTC
CDR3aa: CAWSVNSPYGYTF
len: 13
abundance: .
v_gene: TRBV30
d_gene: .
j_gene: TRBJ1-2

CDR3nt: TGTGCCAGCTCACGGGATACAGGTCCTCAAGAGACCCAGTACTTC
CDR3aa: CASSRDTGPQETQYF
len: 15
abundance: .
v_gene: TRBV18
d_gene: .
j_gene: TRBJ2-5

CDR3nt: TGTGCCAGCAGCCCTCGCTGGACAGGGGGACACACCGGGGAGCTGTTTTTT
CDR3aa: CASSPRWTGGHTGELFF
len: 17
abundance: .
v_gene: TRBV3-1/TRBV3-2
d_gene: TRBD1
j_gene: TRBJ2-2

CDR3nt: TGTGCCATCAATCCCGGGACTAGACAGGACGAGCAGTACTTC
CDR3aa: CAINPGTRQDEQYF
len: 14
abundance: .
v_gene: TRBV10-3
d_gene: TRBD2
j_gene: TRBJ2-7

CDR3nt: TGTGCCTGGAGAGGTGGTACGTCTCTTAGCAGCACCATATATTTT
CDR3aa: CAWRGGTSLSSTIYF
len: 15
abundance: .
v_gene: TRBV30
d_gene: .
j_gene: TRBJ1-3

CDR3nt: TGCGCCAGCAGCCTGGCCACCGGAGGAGTAGATGAGCAGTTCTTC
CDR3aa: CASSLATGGVDEQFF
len: 15
abundance: .
v_gene: TRBV5-1
d_gene: .
j_gene: TRBJ2-1

CDR3nt: TGTGCCAGCAGGCCACGACTAGGAGGCTACGAGCAGTACTTC
CDR3aa: CASRPRLGGYEQYF
len: 14
abundance: .
v_gene: TRBV6-5
d_gene: .
j_gene: TRBJ2-7

CDR3nt: TGTGCCAGCAGGCCAAGCGGGAGTGTCTACGAGCAGTACTTC
CDR3aa: CASRPSGSVYEQYF
len: 14
abundance: .
v_gene: TRBV28
d_gene: TRBD2
j_gene: TRBJ2-7

CDR3nt: TGTGCCAGCAGAGGACTACCGCAAGCTACGCAGTATTTT
CDR3aa: CASRGLPQATQYF
len: 13
abundance: .
v_gene: TRBV2
d_gene: .
j_gene: TRBJ2-3

CDR3nt: TGTGCCAGCAGAGACTCACCGGGACAGGGGGAACCCATGAACACTGAAGCTTTCTTT
CDR3aa: CASRDSPGQGEPMNTEAFF
len: 19
abundance: .
v_gene: TRBV9
d_gene: TRBD1
j_gene: TRBJ1-1

CDR3nt: TGTGCCAGCAGCGCTCCAACTAGTGCGTACGAGCAGTACTTC
CDR3aa: CASSAPTSAYEQYF
len: 14
abundance: once
v_gene: TRBV7-8
d_gene: .
j_gene: TRBJ2-7

CDR3nt: TGTGCCAGCAGTTTAGGGCCCTATCAGCCCCAGCATTTT
CDR3aa: CASSLGPYQPQHF
len: 13
abundance: once
v_gene: TRBV12-3/TRBV12-4
d_gene: .
j_gene: TRBJ1-5

CDR3nt: TGTGCCAGCTCACACGACACTGCAACTAATGAAAAACTGTTTTTT
CDR3aa: CASSHDTATNEKLFF
len: 15
abundance: .
v_gene: TRBV18
d_gene: .
j_gene: TRBJ1-4

CDR3nt: TGTGCCAGCACCGGACACATAGCCTACGAGCAGTACTTC
CDR3aa: CASTGHIAYEQYF
len: 13
abundance: .
v_gene: TRBV12-3/TRBV12-4
d_gene: .
j_gene: TRBJ2-7

CDR3nt: TGTGCCAGCAGTTTACAAGCCTATGGCTACACCTTC
CDR3aa: CASSLQAYGYTF
len: 12
abundance: .
v_gene: TRBV28
d_gene: .
j_gene: TRBJ1-2

CDR3nt: TGTGCCAGCAGCTTAAGTAATGCGGAGGGACGCTACACCTTC
CDR3aa: CASSLSNAEGRYTF
len: 14
abundance: .
v_gene: TRBV7-2
d_gene: .
j_gene: TRBJ1-2

CDR3nt: TGTGCCAGCTCCACCGACAGGAGCACTTATGAGCATTTT
CDR3aa: CASSTDRSTYEHF
len: 13
abundance: .
v_gene: TRBV18
d_gene: .
j_gene: TRBJ1-5

CDR3nt: TGCGCCAGCAGGTCTAGCAGCAGGGGGAACACCGGGGAGCTGTTTTTT
CDR3aa: CASRSSSRGNTGELFF
len: 16
abundance: .
v_gene: TRBV5-1
d_gene: .
j_gene: TRBJ2-2

CDR3nt: TGTGCCAGCAGTTACCCAAAGGGGGTTGGGGCCAACGTCCTGACTTTC
CDR3aa: CASSYPKGVGANVLTF
len: 16
abundance: .
v_gene: TRBV6-2/TRBV6-3
d_gene: .
j_gene: TRBJ2-6

CDR3nt: TGTGCCAGCAGTTACGGAGGGACCCATCAGCCCCAGCATTTT
CDR3aa: CASSYGGTHQPQHF
len: 14
abundance: .
v_gene: TRBV6-2/TRBV6-3
d_gene: .
j_gene: TRBJ1-5

CDR3nt: TGTGCCAGCAGCCCACGGACTAGCGGGACAGATGAGCAGTTCTTC
CDR3aa: CASSPRTSGTDEQFF
len: 15
abundance: .
v_gene: TRBV9
d_gene: TRBD2
j_gene: TRBJ2-1

CDR3nt: TGTGCCAGCAGTCTCCGGGACAAACGCACAGATACGCAGTATTTT
CDR3aa: CASSLRDKRTDTQYF
len: 15
abundance: .
v_gene: TRBV6-5
d_gene: .
j_gene: TRBJ2-3

CDR3nt: TGCGCCAGCAGCCCGGGGGGCGATACGCAGTATTTT
CDR3aa: CASSPGGDTQYF
len: 12
abundance: .
v_gene: TRBV5-1
d_gene: .
j_gene: TRBJ2-3

CDR3nt: TGCGCCAGCAGCCGTCTACAGGGTTCCTATAATTCACCCCTCCACTTT
CDR3aa: CASSRLQGSYNSPLHF
len: 16
abundance: .
v_gene: TRBV4-1
d_gene: .
j_gene: TRBJ1-6

CDR3nt: TGTGCCAGCAGCTTCGACAGAGGAAATGGCTACACCTTC
CDR3aa: CASSFDRGNGYTF
len: 13
abundance: .
v_gene: TRBV5-8
d_gene: .
j_gene: TRBJ1-2

CDR3nt: TGTGCCAGCAGCAAGACAGGGGGCGCCGCCTTAGCCTTC
CDR3aa: CASSKTGGAALAF
len: 13
abundance: .
v_gene: TRBV11-3
d_gene: TRBD1
j_gene: TRBJ1-2

CDR3nt: TGTGCCAGCAGTTCCTCTGGCCAGTCGGGGCAGCCCCAGCATTTT
CDR3aa: CASSSSGQSGQPQHF
len: 15
abundance: .
v_gene: TRBV28
d_gene: .
j_gene: TRBJ1-5

CDR3nt: TGTGCCAGTAGAAGGACAGGTGGAGGTGTCCCCTATGGCTACACCTTC
CDR3aa: CASRRTGGGVPYGYTF
len: 16
abundance: once
v_gene: TRBV19
d_gene: TRBD1
j_gene: TRBJ1-2

CDR3nt: TGTGCCAGTAGTGGTTCGGGTAGTCGGGAAAAACTGTTTTTT
CDR3aa: CASSGSGSREKLFF
len: 14
abundance: .
v_gene: TRBV19
d_gene: .
j_gene: TRBJ1-4

CDR3nt: TGTGCCAGCAGCGCTCCCGGGGTGGGCTCACCCCTCCACTTT
CDR3aa: CASSAPGVGSPLHF
len: 14
abundance: once
v_gene: TRBV11-1
d_gene: .
j_gene: TRBJ1-6

CDR3nt: TGCGCCAGCAGCCAAGAATGGGAGGCGGCGGCTACACATCAGCCCCAGCATTTT
CDR3aa: CASSQEWEAAATHQPQHF
len: 18
abundance: few
v_gene: TRBV4-1
d_gene: .
j_gene: TRBJ1-5

CDR3nt: TGTGCCAGCAGCCGATCACCGGGACTAGCGGGGGGGGACGAGCAGTACTTC
CDR3aa: CASSRSPGLAGGDEQYF
len: 17
abundance: .
v_gene: TRBV3-1/TRBV3-2
d_gene: TRBD2
j_gene: TRBJ2-7

CDR3nt: TGCGCCAGCAGTCTCGGCCCTCAGGGGAACACTGAAGCTTTCTTT
CDR3aa: CASSLGPQGNTEAFF
len: 15
abundance: once
v_gene: TRBV4-1
d_gene: .
j_gene: TRBJ1-1

CDR3nt: TGCGCCAGCAGCCAAGCTTTTAAGACAGGGAACTATGGCTACACCTTC
CDR3aa: CASSQAFKTGNYGYTF
len: 16
abundance: .
v_gene: TRBV4-3
d_gene: TRBD1
j_gene: TRBJ1-2

CDR3nt: TGTGCCTGGAGTCTTGCGGCAGGGCGGTATGGCTACACCTTC
CDR3aa: CAWSLAAGRYGYTF
len: 14
abundance: .
v_gene: TRBV30
d_gene: .
j_gene: TRBJ1-2

CDR3nt: TGTGCCAGTAGTCTGGCCAGGGTAGTATGGTATCAGCCCCAGCATTTT
CDR3aa: CASSLARVVWYQPQHF
len: 16
abundance: .
v_gene: TRBV19
d_gene: .
j_gene: TRBJ1-5

CDR3nt: TGTGCCACCAGTGATTCTAGCGGGAGGGCCGTAGCCAAAAACATTCAGTACTTC
CDR3aa: CATSDSSGRAVAKNIQYF
len: 18
abundance: once
v_gene: TRBV24-1
d_gene: TRBD2
j_gene: TRBJ2-4

CDR3nt: TGCGCCAGCAGCCTGCAGGGGGCGCGGGCTAATGAAAAACTGTTTTTT
CDR3aa: CASSLQGARANEKLFF
len: 16
abundance: .
v_gene: TRBV5-1
d_gene: TRBD1
j_gene: TRBJ1-4

CDR3nt: TGTGCCAGCAGTGATCCCCGCGCGAACACCGGGGAGCTGTTTTTT
CDR3aa: CASSDPRANTGELFF
len: 15
abundance: .
v_gene: TRBV2
d_gene: .
j_gene: TRBJ2-2

CDR3nt: TGCGCCAGCAGCTTGCCTAGCGGGAGTAACGAGCAGTACTTC
CDR3aa: CASSLPSGSNEQYF
len: 14
abundance: .
v_gene: TRBV5-1
d_gene: TRBD2
j_gene: TRBJ2-7

CDR3nt: TGTGCCAGCACCCGAAGCGGGAGGGTAAACAATGAGCAGTTCTTC
CDR3aa: CASTRSGRVNNEQFF
len: 15
abundance: .
v_gene: TRBV9
d_gene: TRBD2
j_gene: TRBJ2-1

CDR3nt: TGTGCCAGCAGCTTAGGGGGGGAGGCCTACGAGCAGTACTTC
CDR3aa: CASSLGGEAYEQYF
len: 14
abundance: .
v_gene: TRBV7-6
d_gene: .
j_gene: TRBJ2-7

CDR3nt: TGCGCCAGCAGCGGGCCGGCTGCGAACACCGGGGAGCTGTTTTTT
CDR3aa: CASSGPAANTGELFF
len: 15
abundance: .
v_gene: TRBV5-1
d_gene: .
j_gene: TRBJ2-2